A selection of T cell receptor beta chains follows, all from one sample in a study of blood T cells in healthy people across ages. TCRdb re-called the 5' RACE reads with MiXCR, one entry per CDR3 protein. Of 850,000 to 1,300,000 distinct CDR3 sequences in the sample, under 55% were seen once. Sequencing was performed on blood. The receptors shown here come from a woman aged 55-75 years in good health. Both conserved end residues are part of each CDR3. Each record gives: D gene, J gene, V gene, clone size, CDR3 protein, CDR3 DNA. A D gene is named only where the DNA matches it firmly. Only some rows state a clone size, as once, few, many or a class for expanded clones.

>.|TRBJ2-5|TRBV28|.
CASRDQIETQYF
TGCGCCAGCAGAGACCAAATTGAGACCCAGTACTTC
>.|TRBJ2-3|TRBV11-2|few
CASSLVPADTQYF
TGTGCCAGCAGCTTAGTACCAGCAGATACGCAGTATTTT
>.|TRBJ1-1|TRBV7-9|.
CASSRASNTEAFF
TGTGCCAGCAGCAGGGCCTCGAACACTGAAGCTTTCTTT
>TRBD2|TRBJ2-7|TRBV6-1|.
CASSERGGSYYEQYF
TGTGCCAGCAGCGAACGGGGCGGGAGTTACTACGAGCAGTACTTC
>.|TRBJ2-7|TRBV21-1|few
CASSERQYF
TGTGCCAGCAGCGAGAGGCAGTACTTC
>.|TRBJ2-2|TRBV27|.
CASSLEGEGTGELFF
TGTGCCAGCAGTTTAGAGGGAGAGGGCACCGGGGAGCTGTTTTTT
>.|TRBJ2-5|TRBV3-1|.
CASSQSQMKTQYF
TGTGCCAGCAGCCAATCCCAGATGAAGACCCAGTACTTC
>TRBD2|TRBJ2-3|TRBV5-1|.
CASTSVASGSTDTQYF
TGCGCCAGCACTTCGGTGGCTAGCGGGAGCACAGATACGCAGTATTTT
>.|TRBJ2-3|TRBV29-1|.
CSVELPGDTQYF
TGCAGCGTTGAACTTCCGGGGGATACGCAGTATTTT
>.|TRBJ2-5|TRBV7-9|.
CASRPSAFGKETQYF
TGTGCCAGCAGACCTTCCGCGTTTGGAAAAGAGACCCAGTACTTC
>.|TRBJ1-2|TRBV18|.
CASSQASYGYTF
TGTGCCAGCTCTCAGGCTAGCTATGGCTACACCTTC
>.|TRBJ2-5|TRBV12-3/TRBV12-4|.
CASSGTASQETQYF
TGTGCCAGCAGTGGGACTGCTAGTCAAGAGACCCAGTACTTC
>.|TRBJ1-2|TRBV7-9|.
CASSLGTAANYGYTF
TGTGCCAGCAGCTTAGGGACAGCAGCTAACTATGGCTACACCTTC